This T cell receptor (beta chain) appears in the sequencing data of a study of T cell responses to AZD1222 COVID-19 vaccine. Study-wide results and caveats: There were repertoire samples only from the period after the peak T cell response. White British people made up most donors, females outnumbered males, and clonal diversity was possibly underestimated.

Method: immunoSEQ multiplex PCR; TCRdb's copy keeps in-frame clones and lacks some. This table holds approximately 94,000 clones, roughly 91% found once. Looked up from germline, CDR1 is MNHEY and CDR2 is SVGAGI. The CDR3 length is 12 residues. Unmatched junction bases numbered 6, after V lost 4 bases and J lost 12 bases. Worth noting for this clone: Its antigen is not identified.

This sequence was found in an adult in good health. The V and J genes are TRBV6-5 and TRBJ1-1; 9 bases are shared with TRBD1. The source material was peripheral blood, sampled on day 0 of AZD1222 vaccination. The CDR3 is CASSFLTGGSFF. The DNA for the CDR3 is TGTGCCAGCAGTTTCCTGACAGGGGGGTCTTTCTTT.